This T cell receptor beta chain was sequenced for a study of blood T cell repertoires in COVID-19. Per the study methods: The assay estimated nucleated cells by amplifying reference gene primers. Sequencing used immunoSEQ multiplex PCR; TCRdb keeps in-frame clones, though not all of them. V and J calls plus clone size are reproduced from that table; the DNA served to infer D and trimming. The sample shows 220,000 or so clones, roughly 90% of them seen only once. Participants came from 20 to 25 US areas, aged roughly 18 to 89 years. In the 2 weeks before study entry, exposed participants met a COVID-19 case, which was PCR-confirmed or clinician-diagnosed. Sequencing was done on a sample of PBMCs or T cells enriched from blood (not recorded which). This sequence was found in a man aged 25-45 years who had been exposed to COVID-19.

The CDR3 DNA sequence: TGTGCCAGCAGTCTAATAAACGGGGGGATAAGCTCTGGGGCCAACGTCCTGACTTTC. This gives the protein CASSLINGGISSGANVLTF. V usage is TRBV27 and J usage is TRBJ2-6; 7 positions match TRBD2. CDR3 size: 19 residues. V dropped 5 bases and J dropped 0; count of bases not matched to a gene: 13. The V gene's germline CDR1 is MNHEY and CDR2 SMNVEV (reference sequence).